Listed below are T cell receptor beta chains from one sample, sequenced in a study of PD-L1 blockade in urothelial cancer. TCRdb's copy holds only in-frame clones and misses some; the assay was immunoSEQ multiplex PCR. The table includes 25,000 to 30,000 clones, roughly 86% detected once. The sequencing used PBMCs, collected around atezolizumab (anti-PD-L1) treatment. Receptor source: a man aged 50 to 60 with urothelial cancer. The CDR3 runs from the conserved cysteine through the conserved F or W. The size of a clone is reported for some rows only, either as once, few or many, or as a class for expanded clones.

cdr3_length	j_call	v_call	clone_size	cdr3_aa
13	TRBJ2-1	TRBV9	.	CASSSGSYGEQFF
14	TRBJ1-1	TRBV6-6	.	CASSRLQGNTEAFF
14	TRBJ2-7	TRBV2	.	CASLGDRGRDEQYF
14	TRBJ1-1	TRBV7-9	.	CASSLSGGNTEAFF
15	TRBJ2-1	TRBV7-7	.	CASSPSGSSYNEQFF
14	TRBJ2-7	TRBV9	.	CASSLGLAPYEQYF
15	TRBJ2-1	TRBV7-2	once	CASSLASGSHNEQFF
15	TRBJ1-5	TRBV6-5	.	CASSLGQTSNQPQHF
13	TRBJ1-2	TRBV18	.	CASSLDRDYGYTF
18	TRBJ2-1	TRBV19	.	CASSIVRSGSLSYNEQFF
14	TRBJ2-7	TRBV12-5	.	CASGGRGLEGEQYF
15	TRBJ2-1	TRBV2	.	CASRPLRGPYNEQFF
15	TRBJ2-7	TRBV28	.	CASSSPAGSSYEQYF
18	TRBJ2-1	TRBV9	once	CASSVDPPQAGVRNEQFF
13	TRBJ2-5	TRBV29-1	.	CSVENREEKTQYF
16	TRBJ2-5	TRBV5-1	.	CASSFTSGGPEETQYF
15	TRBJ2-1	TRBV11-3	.	CASSSGQGEANEQFF
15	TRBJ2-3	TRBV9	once	CASSPGQLSADTQYF
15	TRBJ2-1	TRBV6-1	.	CASSPGTGDYNEQFF
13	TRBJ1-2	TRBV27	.	CASRTGGNYGYTF
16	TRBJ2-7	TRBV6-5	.	CASSYTGLAGGQEQYF
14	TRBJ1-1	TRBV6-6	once	CASSYVGGGGNAFF
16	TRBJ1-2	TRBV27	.	CASSFGQGRLYDGYTF
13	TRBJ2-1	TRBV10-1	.	CASSDAGFGRQFF
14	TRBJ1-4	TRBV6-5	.	CASSPQGVGEKLFF
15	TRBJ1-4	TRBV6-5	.	CASSYRQGASEKLFF
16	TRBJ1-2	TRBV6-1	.	CASSAVQGQGAHGYTF
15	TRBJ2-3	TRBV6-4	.	CASSEKTQGADTQYF
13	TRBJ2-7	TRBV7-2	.	CASSLELVYEQYF
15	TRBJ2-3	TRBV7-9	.	CASSLGRNPTDTQYF
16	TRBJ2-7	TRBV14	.	CASSPGTGRQIWEQYF
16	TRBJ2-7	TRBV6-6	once	CASSYSDRASGYEQYF
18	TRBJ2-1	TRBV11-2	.	CASSSFRSSGILYNEQFF
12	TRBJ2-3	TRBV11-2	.	CASSYNTDTQYF
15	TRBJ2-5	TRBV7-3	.	CASSLWAGGMKTQYF
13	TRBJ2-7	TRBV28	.	CASRKPGLGKHVF
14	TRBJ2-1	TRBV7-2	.	CASSLAGGVNEQFF
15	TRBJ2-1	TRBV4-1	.	CASSQIPNSYNEQFF
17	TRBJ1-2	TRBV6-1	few	CASSERTGARRYLGYTF
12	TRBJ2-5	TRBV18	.	CASSRSQETQYF
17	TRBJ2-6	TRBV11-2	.	CASSSQRGVAGANVLTF
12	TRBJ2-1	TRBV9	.	CASSGTGVEQFF
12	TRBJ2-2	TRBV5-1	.	CASSTEGGELFF
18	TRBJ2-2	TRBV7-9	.	CASSLESWRSKRPGELFF
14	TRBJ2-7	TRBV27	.	CASSLGLGNYEQYF
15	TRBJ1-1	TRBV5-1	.	CASAMLGQSNTEAFF
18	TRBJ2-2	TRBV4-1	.	CASSQVHGGRALDGELFF
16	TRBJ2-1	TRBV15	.	CATSSRILAGYNEQFF
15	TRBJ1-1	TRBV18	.	CASSPLTGSNTEAFF
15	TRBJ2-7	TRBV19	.	CASSMRQGGSYEQYF
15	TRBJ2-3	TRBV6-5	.	CASSYLSSGTDTQYF
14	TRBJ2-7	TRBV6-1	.	CASSDRWTGYEQYF
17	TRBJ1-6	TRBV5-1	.	CASRDRDTSSYNSPLHF
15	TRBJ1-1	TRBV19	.	CASSIGQGPTRRAFF
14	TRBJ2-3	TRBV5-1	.	CASSVDRGTDTQYF
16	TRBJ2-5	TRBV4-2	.	CASSQDGLAGQETQYF
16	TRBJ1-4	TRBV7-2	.	CASSSPPGFANEKLFF